The T cell receptor beta chain under discussion was sequenced for a study of regulatory T cells in long-lasting Graves disease. Germline V gene sequence: CDR1 SGHAT, CDR2 FQNNGV. The CDR3 is 14 residues long. Trimming shortened V by 0 bases and J by 5 bases, and 11 bases separated the two germline ends. Documented time point: newly diagnosed GD, antithyroid drugs for less than 3 months. TCR sequences were obtained from RNA taken from PBMCs. Patients came through an endocrinology department, and that department was in Xi'an, China. Assembly of TCR beta libraries relied on iRepertoire HTBI primers together with Arm-PCR of CDR3 regions. MiXCR was run by TCRdb on the multiplex PCR reads, yielding one entry per CDR3 protein. The table records approximately 390,000 distinct CDR3 sequences, around 15% of them present only once. This clonotype appeared many times. The same sample was also used in a study of T cells in Graves' hyperthyroidism and ophthalmopathy.

This sequence joins TRBV11-2 and TRBJ2-7; D perhaps matches TRBD2 (6 bases). This TCR was sampled from a woman under 30 with Graves disease. The sample consisted of peripheral blood mononuclear cells (PBMCs), taken at new diagnosis, from a patient treated with antithyroid drugs. CDR3 sequence: CASSLDGRRDEQYF. CDR3 bases: TGTGCCAGCAGCTTAGATGGGCGGAGGGACGAGCAGTACTTC.